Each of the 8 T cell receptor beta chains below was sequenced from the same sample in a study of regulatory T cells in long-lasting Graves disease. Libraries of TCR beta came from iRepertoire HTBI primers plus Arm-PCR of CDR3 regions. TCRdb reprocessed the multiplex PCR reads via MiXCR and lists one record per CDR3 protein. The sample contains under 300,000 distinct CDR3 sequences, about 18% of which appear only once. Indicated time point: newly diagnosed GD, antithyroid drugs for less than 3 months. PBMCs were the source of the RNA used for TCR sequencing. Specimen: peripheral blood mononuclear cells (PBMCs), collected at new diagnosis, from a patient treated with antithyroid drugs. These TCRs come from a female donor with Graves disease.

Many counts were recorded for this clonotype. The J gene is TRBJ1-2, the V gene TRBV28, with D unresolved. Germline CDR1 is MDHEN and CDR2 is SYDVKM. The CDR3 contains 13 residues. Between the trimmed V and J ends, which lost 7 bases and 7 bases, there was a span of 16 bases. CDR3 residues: CASTFGGRFGYTF. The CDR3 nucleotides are TGTGCCAGCACCTTTGGCGGGAGGTTTGGCTACACCTTC.

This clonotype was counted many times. The CDR3 sequence: CASSSTGSDTQYF. CDR3 nucleotide sequence: TGTGCCAGCAGCTCCACAGGGTCGGATACGCAGTATTTT. V and J are TRBV7-2 and TRBJ2-3; a possible D gene is TRBD1 (6 bases). The CDR3 runs 13 residues. Trimming stripped 4 bases from V and 6 bases from J, with 11 bases between. Per the germline V gene, CDR1 is SGHTA and CDR2 is FQGNSA.

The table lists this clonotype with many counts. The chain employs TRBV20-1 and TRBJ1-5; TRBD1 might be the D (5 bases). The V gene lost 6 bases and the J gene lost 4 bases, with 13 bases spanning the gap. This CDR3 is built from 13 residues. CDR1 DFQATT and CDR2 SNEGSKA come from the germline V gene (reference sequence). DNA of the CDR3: TGCAGTGCGATCCGGGACCGAAATCAGCCCCAGCATTTT. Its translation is CSAIRDRNQPQHF.

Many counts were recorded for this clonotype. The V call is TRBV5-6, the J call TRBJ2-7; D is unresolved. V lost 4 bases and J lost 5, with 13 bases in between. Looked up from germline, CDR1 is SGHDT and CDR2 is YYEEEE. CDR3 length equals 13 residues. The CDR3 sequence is CASSPQTYHEQYF. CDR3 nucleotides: TGTGCCAGCAGCCCGCAGACTTACCACGAGCAGTACTTC.

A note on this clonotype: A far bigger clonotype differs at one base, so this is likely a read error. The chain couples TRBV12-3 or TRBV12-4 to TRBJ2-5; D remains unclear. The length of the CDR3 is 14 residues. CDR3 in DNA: TGTGCCAGCAGCTTAGCTGGGGTCCAAGGGACCCAGTACTTC. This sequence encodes CASSLAGVQGTQYF.

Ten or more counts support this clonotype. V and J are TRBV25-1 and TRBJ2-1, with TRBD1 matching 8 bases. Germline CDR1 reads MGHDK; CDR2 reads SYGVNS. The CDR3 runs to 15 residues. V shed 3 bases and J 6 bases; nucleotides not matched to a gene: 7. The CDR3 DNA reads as TGTGCCAGCAGTGACTGGACAGGGACCCTCAATGAGCAGTTCTTC. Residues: CASSDWTGTLNEQFF.

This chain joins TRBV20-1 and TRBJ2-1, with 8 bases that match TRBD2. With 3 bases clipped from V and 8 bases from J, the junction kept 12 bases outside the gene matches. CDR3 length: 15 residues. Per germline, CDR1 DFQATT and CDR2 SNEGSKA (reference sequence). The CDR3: CSARRGVRGSDEQFF. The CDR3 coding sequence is TGCAGTGCTAGGCGGGGGGTTCGCGGTAGCGATGAGCAGTTCTTC.

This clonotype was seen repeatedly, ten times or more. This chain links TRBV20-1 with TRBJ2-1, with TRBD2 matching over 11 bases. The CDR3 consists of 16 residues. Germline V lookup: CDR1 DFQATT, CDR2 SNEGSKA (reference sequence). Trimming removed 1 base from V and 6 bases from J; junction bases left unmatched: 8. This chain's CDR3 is CSARVAGTSGFNEQFF. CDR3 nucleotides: TGCAGTGCTAGAGTAGCAGGGACTAGCGGTTTCAATGAGCAGTTCTTC.